This entry lists 32 T cell receptor beta chains sequenced from one sample in a study of cytomegalovirus exposure and HLA in healthy donors. PCR primers comprised 60 Vbeta and 13 Jbeta primers. Method: immunoSEQ multiplex PCR; TCRdb's copy keeps in-frame clones and lacks some. The sample shows about 180,000 clones, over 75% of them seen only once. The sample taken for sequencing was PBMCs. These receptors came from a woman aged 50 to 65 in good health and CMV-seronegative.

The genes are TRBV25-1 and TRBJ2-7; TRBD2 aligns across 8 bases. Losses at the gene ends were 5 bases for V and 3 bases for J; bases not matched to a gene: 3. This CDR3 is built from 13 residues. Germline lookup yields CDR1 MGHDK and CDR2 SYGVNS. In DNA, the CDR3 is TGTGCCAGCAGTCCCGGGACTAGCTACGAGCAGTACTTC. Translating gives CASSPGTSYEQYF.

This chain joins TRBV6-5 and TRBJ2-5; tentatively, D is TRBD2 (6 bases). CDR1 is MNHEY, CDR2 SVGAGI, per germline. The CDR3 extends over 11 amino acids. V lost 10 bases and J 4 bases, leaving 10 bases between the germline ends. CDR3 in amino acids: CATGERETQYF. CDR3 coding DNA: TGTGCCACGGGGGAGCGAGAGACCCAGTACTTC.

The genes are TRBV6-5 and TRBJ2-5; TRBD2 is a possible D gene (5 bases). Between the trimmed V and J ends, which lost 2 bases and 1 base, there was a span of 11 bases. The CDR3 covers 15 residues. Germline V gene data show CDR1 as MNHEY and CDR2 as SVGAGI. The CDR3 loop reads CASSYRSSSQETQYF. The CDR3 region has the DNA TGTGCCAGCAGTTACCGGTCTAGCAGCCAAGAGACCCAGTACTTC.

The CDR3 nucleotides read TGTGCCAGCAGCCCAAGTGGGGGCCCCTACGAGCAGTACTTC. Its protein product is CASSPSGGPYEQYF. J is TRBJ2-7 and V is TRBV7-8, with D maybe TRBD1 (6 bases). Trimming shortened V by 5 bases and J by 2 bases, and 13 bases separated the two germline ends. Germline V gene data show CDR1 as SGHVS and CDR2 as FQNEAQ. The CDR3 contains 14 residues. Full variable domain (outside the CDR3, taken from reference TRBV7-8 and TRBJ2-7): GAGVSQSPRYKVAKRGQDVALRCDPISGHVSLFWYQQALGQGPEFLTYFQNEAQLDKSGLPSDRFFAERPEGSVSTLKIQRTQQEDSAVYLCASSPSGGPYEQYFGPGTRLTVT.

The gene calls are TRBV7-3 and TRBJ2-2, with D uncertain. This CDR3 contains 16 residues. Looked up from germline, CDR1 is SGHTA and CDR2 is FQGTGA. Trimming stripped 5 bases from V and 4 bases from J, with 17 bases between. Here the CDR3 DNA reads TGTGCCAGCAGCCCCCAGGTTGGCAGCAGCACCGGGGAGCTGTTTTTT. It translates to CASSPQVGSSTGELFF.

The rearrangement uses TRBV6-1 and TRBJ1-5; TRBD1 agrees at 7 bases. Per the germline V gene, CDR1 is MNHNS and CDR2 is SASEGT. The CDR3 runs 14 residues. V lost 5 bases, J lost 6 bases, and 7 bases stayed unmatched. The CDR3 sequence is CASSRRGRGQPQHF. DNA of the CDR3: TGTGCCAGCAGTAGAAGGGGGCGAGGTCAGCCCCAGCATTTT.

This chain connects TRBV30 to TRBJ2-1; TRBD2 aligns across 11 bases. The CDR3 runs 16 residues. Germline loops: CDR1 GTSNPN, CDR2 SVGIG (reference sequence). V shed 0 bases, J shed 5 bases, and the junction held 6 bases outside the gene matches. The CDR3 loop is CAWSVLVTSGNNEQFF. The CDR3, as DNA: TGTGCCTGGAGTGTACTAGTGACTAGCGGGAACAATGAGCAGTTCTTC.

The chain uses TRBV11-2 and TRBJ2-1; possible D gene TRBD1, 7 bases. This CDR3 is built from 15 residues. CDR1 is SGHAT and CDR2 is FQNNGV in the germline V gene. The V end was cut by 5 bases, the J end by 6 bases, with 17 bases between. The CDR3 spells CASSEGQGGVNEQFF. The DNA of the CDR3 is TGTGCCAGCAGCGAAGGCCAGGGGGGAGTCAATGAGCAGTTCTTC.

The J gene is TRBJ2-2, the V gene TRBV4-3; 11 nucleotides match TRBD1. The trim removed 0 bases at V and 4 bases at J, leaving 7 bases unmatched. The length of the CDR3 is 18 residues. Germline V gene data show CDR1 as LGHNA and CDR2 as YSLEER. DNA for the CDR3: TGCGCCAGCAGCCAAGAGACCCTAGGACAGGGGGCCACCGGGGAGCTGTTTTTT. Protein: CASSQETLGQGATGELFF.

The V and J genes are TRBV19 and TRBJ1-5; D may be TRBD1 (5 bases). CDR3 length: 15 residues. Per the germline V gene, CDR1 is LNHDA and CDR2 is SQIVND (reference sequence). V was trimmed by 2 bases and J by 0 bases, leaving 8 bases between them. CDR3 in amino acids: CASSIPGLSNQPQHF. CDR3 in DNA: TGTGCCAGTAGTATACCGGGACTTAGCAATCAGCCCCAGCATTTT.

This chain joins TRBV28 and TRBJ1-1; the D gene is possibly TRBD1 (5 bases). The CDR3 totals 15 residues. Trimming pared 2 bases from V and 0 bases from J, leaving 10 bases between. Germline V lookup: CDR1 MDHEN, CDR2 SYDVKM. CDR3 sequence (DNA): TGTGCCAGCAGTTTACGTCCGGACATGAACACTGAAGCTTTCTTT. It encodes CASSLRPDMNTEAFF. Combining the CDR3 with reference TRBV28 and TRBJ1-1 gives the whole variable domain DVKVTQSSRYLVKRTGEKVFLECVQDMDHENMFWYRQDPGLGLRLIYFSYDVKMKEKGDIPEGYSVSREKKERFSLILESASTNQTSMYLCASSLRPDMNTEAFFGQGTRLTVV.

The CDR3 coding sequence is TGTGCCATCACCCCGGGACTAGCGGGAGGTTGGAGGACCCAGTACTTC. Residues: CAITPGLAGGWRTQYF. The chain uses TRBV10-3 and TRBJ2-5, with TRBD2 identical over 15 bases. V gave up 7 bases and J gave up 7 bases; unmatched junction bases: 10. Germline CDR1 reads ENHRY; CDR2 reads SYGVKD. The CDR3 runs 16 residues.

This clone occurred a few times. The V gene is TRBV2, the J gene TRBJ2-5; maybe TRBD1 (6 bases). Trimming removed 10 bases from V and 5 bases from J, with 20 bases in between. The germline V gene encodes CDR1 SNHLY and CDR2 FYNNEI. CDR3 size: 14 residues. CDR3 nucleotides: TGTGCCATCAACTACTCTTGGGGGCTGGAGACCCAGTACTTC. Translated, it gives CAINYSWGLETQYF. Together with reference TRBV2 and TRBJ2-5, the CDR3 gives the full variable domain: EPEVTQTPSHQVTQMGQEVILRCVPISNHLYFYWYRQILGQKVEFLVSFYNNEISEKSEIFDDQFSVERPDGSNFTLKIRSTKLEDSAMYFCAINYSWGLETQYFGPGTRLLVL.

The chain links TRBV27 to TRBJ2-5; maybe TRBD2 (6 bases). From germline, CDR1 is MNHEY and CDR2 SMNVEV (reference sequence). This CDR3 is built from 14 residues. Trimming cost V 10 bases and J 7 bases, with 22 bases left between them. DNA of the CDR3: TGTGCCACCGCGAGGTTTATGGTCGGGGGGACCCAGTACTTC. Its translation: CATARFMVGGTQYF.

This chain links TRBV2 with TRBJ2-7, with TRBD1 matching over 12 bases. CDR1 and CDR2 (germline): SNHLY, FYNNEI. V lost 8 bases, J lost 7 bases, and 6 bases stayed unmatched. CDR3 length equals 13 residues. CDR3 region: CASAGTGGLEQYF. CDR3 coding DNA: TGTGCCAGCGCCGGGACAGGGGGCTTGGAGCAGTACTTC.

The chain carries TRBV7-9 and TRBJ2-5; D possibly corresponds to TRBD2 (5 bases). The V end lost 5 bases, the J end lost 5 bases, and 18 bases lay between the germline ends. The germline V gene encodes CDR1 SEHNR and CDR2 FQNEAQ (reference sequence). This CDR3 comprises 15 residues. CDR3: CASSSTRRFMETQYF. CDR3 DNA: TGTGCCAGCAGCAGCACCCGGAGGTTCATGGAGACCCAGTACTTC.

V usage is TRBV4-3 and J usage is TRBJ1-4; D remains ambiguous. V was clipped by 0 bases and J by 0 bases, with 8 bases between them. The CDR3 loop spans 16 amino acids. Germline assignment: CDR1 LGHNA and CDR2 YSLEER. CDR3 nucleotides: TGCGCCAGCAGCCAAGATCTCGGGGCAACTAATGAAAAACTGTTTTTT. Protein: CASSQDLGATNEKLFF.

This clone was seen a few times. This chain links TRBV5-8 with TRBJ1-2; TRBD1 aligns across 9 bases. Trimming removed 0 bases from V and 4 bases from J; junction bases left unmatched: 16. The CDR3 covers 19 residues. Per germline, CDR1 SGHTS and CDR2 YDEGEE. CDR3 bases: TGTGCCAGCAGCTTGGGGACCACTGGGACAGGGTTTCCCTCCTATGGCTACACCTTC. Protein sequence: CASSLGTTGTGFPSYGYTF.

J is TRBJ2-1 and V is TRBV7-9; D gene uncertain. Between the trimmed V and J ends, which lost 5 bases and 10 bases, there was a span of 15 bases. Germline CDR1 reads SEHNR; CDR2 reads FQNEAQ (reference sequence). The CDR3 consists of 13 residues. In DNA form, the CDR3 reads TGTGCCAGCAGCCTTTCTGGCTCCGGGGAGCAGTTCTTC. Translation gives CASSLSGSGEQFF.

The chain uses TRBV19 and TRBJ2-1, with 11 positions matching TRBD2. Looked up from germline, CDR1 is LNHDA and CDR2 is SQIVND (reference sequence). V dropped 5 bases and J dropped 4; count of bases not matched to a gene: 4. CDR3 length equals 15 residues. The CDR3 DNA follows: TGTGCCAGTAGTTCCGGGACTAGCGGATACAATGAGCAGTTCTTC. Its protein product is CASSSGTSGYNEQFF.

The V call is TRBV7-9, the J call TRBJ1-2, with D possibly being TRBD1 (6 bases). There are 15 residues in the CDR3. Looked up from germline, CDR1 is SEHNR and CDR2 is FQNEAQ (reference sequence). Between the trimmed V and J ends, which lost 2 bases and 0 bases, there was a span of 10 bases. The CDR3 protein is CASSLSDRSNYGYTF. Written as DNA, the CDR3 is TGTGCCAGCAGCTTATCGGACAGATCTAACTATGGCTACACCTTC.

The CDR3 spells CASSAVIRGDEQFF. In DNA form, the CDR3 reads TGTGCCAGCAGTGCTGTGATCAGGGGTGATGAGCAGTTCTTC. The chain has TRBV2 and TRBJ2-1; D possibly corresponds to TRBD1 (6 bases). V was cut by 4 bases and J by 8 bases, with 15 bases left in between. The CDR3 sequence is 14 residues long. The germline CDR1 and CDR2 sequences are SNHLY and FYNNEI.

In its sample, this clone was seen a few times. This sample includes further DNA sequences coding for the same CDR3. This rearrangement joins TRBV7-9 to TRBJ1-5; 10 bases fit TRBD1. The CDR3 loop spans 15 amino acids. Unmatched junction bases numbered 0, after V lost 3 bases and J lost 1 base. CDR1 is SEHNR, CDR2 FQNEAQ, per germline (reference sequence). CDR3: CASSLGQGSNQPQHF. CDR3 in DNA: TGTGCCAGCAGCTTGGGACAGGGGAGCAATCAGCCCCAGCATTTT.

The chain couples TRBV15 to TRBJ2-3; D is ambiguous. CDR1 LNHNV and CDR2 YYDKDF come from the germline V gene (reference sequence). With 0 bases removed from V and 10 bases from J, the gap between germline ends came to 11 bases. This CDR3 has 13 amino acids. The CDR3 protein is CATSRDRIVSQYF. CDR3 sequence (DNA): TGTGCCACCAGCAGAGATCGTATAGTCTCGCAGTATTTT.

This clone was observed a handful of times. The chain uses TRBV6-4 and TRBJ2-6; D is perhaps TRBD2 (7 bases). CDR1 is MRHNA and CDR2 is SNTAGT in the germline V gene. The CDR3 has 14 residues. V dropped 8 bases and J dropped 2 bases, with 10 bases sitting between them. The CDR3 is CASGEGAGANVLTF. The CDR3 DNA sequence: TGTGCCAGCGGGGAGGGGGCTGGGGCCAACGTCCTGACTTTC.

The chain employs TRBV6-1 and TRBJ1-5; maybe TRBD1 (5 bases). Deletions cut 3 bases from V and 7 bases from J, with 13 bases between. Germline V gene sequence: CDR1 MNHNS, CDR2 SASEGT. The CDR3 is 14 amino acids. DNA for the CDR3: TGTGCCAGCAGTGATCAGGGAGGTAACCAGCCCCAGCATTTT. Translating gives CASSDQGGNQPQHF.

This clone showed up just a few times. The rearrangement links TRBV28 to TRBJ2-7; 13 bases map to TRBD2. This CDR3 has 14 residues. From germline, CDR1 is MDHEN and CDR2 SYDVKM. V dropped 11 bases and J dropped 4; count of bases not matched to a gene: 8. The CDR3 nucleotides are TGTGCCGCCGTTCAGACTAGCGGGGGGTACGAGCAGTACTTC. Protein product: CAAVQTSGGYEQYF.

V is TRBV27 and J is TRBJ2-1; D may be TRBD1 (6 bases). V was trimmed by 4 bases and J by 0 bases, leaving 13 bases between them. Looked up from germline, CDR1 is MNHEY and CDR2 is SMNVEV (reference sequence). The CDR3 is 16 amino acids. The CDR3 here is CASSSIQGSSYNEQFF. The CDR3 region has the DNA TGTGCCAGCAGTTCTATACAGGGCAGCTCCTACAATGAGCAGTTCTTC.

The V and J genes are TRBV19 and TRBJ2-7; TRBD2 matches at 14 bases. Unmatched junction bases numbered 10, after V lost 5 bases and J lost 4 bases. This CDR3 is built from 17 residues. Per germline, CDR1 LNHDA and CDR2 SQIVND (reference sequence). CDR3 sequence (DNA): TGTGCCAGTAGTTTATCCCGACTAGCGGGAGGGCAGTACGAGCAGTACTTC. The encoded protein is CASSLSRLAGGQYEQYF.

This rearrangement joins TRBV5-6 to TRBJ2-7, with TRBD1 identical over 7 bases. Trimming at V came to 4 bases and at J to 4 bases, leaving 8 bases not matched to a gene. The CDR3 is 14 residues long. The germline V gene encodes CDR1 SGHDT and CDR2 YYEEEE. CDR3 residues: CASSHSGTVYEQYF. CDR3 nucleotides: TGTGCCAGCAGCCACTCAGGGACAGTGTACGAGCAGTACTTC.

V and J are TRBV28 and TRBJ2-3; D not certain. With 3 bases removed from V and 4 bases from J, the gap between germline ends came to 11 bases. Germline V CDR1 and CDR2: MDHEN, SYDVKM. The CDR3 runs to 14 residues. In nucleotides, the CDR3 is TGTGCCAGCAGTTTTTTCTCCGCGGCAGATACGCAGTATTTT. Protein product: CASSFFSAADTQYF.

The chain is built from TRBV5-1 and TRBJ2-7, with D maybe TRBD2 (5 bases). The CDR3 sequence is 16 residues long. Trimming removed 0 bases from V and 0 bases from J, with 13 bases in between. Germline-derived CDR1 and CDR2 are SGHRS and YFSETQ. The CDR3 nucleotides are TGCGCCAGCAGCTTGGGTCGGGGTAGGAGCTCCTACGAGCAGTACTTC. Protein product: CASSLGRGRSSYEQYF. The whole variable domain, filled in from reference TRBV5-1 and TRBJ2-7, reads KAGVTQTPRYLIKTRGQQVTLSCSPISGHRSVSWYQQTPGQGLQFLFEYFSETQRNKGNFPGRFSGRQFSNSRSEMNVSTLELGDSALYLCASSLGRGRSSYEQYFGPGTRLTVT.